A few counts support the clone carrying this T cell receptor beta chain. Its target is not known. This record comes from a study of response to subunit inactivated influenza vaccine. Study-wide findings and caveats: It was the authors' suggestion that each seasonal influenza vaccination recruits few new T cells.

MiXCR was run by TCRdb on the RT-PCR reads, yielding one entry per CDR3 protein. The table records roughly 630,000 distinct CDR3 sequences, 12% to 15% of them present only once. Germline CDR1 reads MNHEY; CDR2 reads SMNVEV (reference sequence). The CDR3 loop spans 16 amino acids. V lost 5 bases to trimming and J lost 5 bases; unmatched junction nucleotides: 7. The sequencing here drew on PBMCs from blood, taken 14 to 15 days before vaccination. The receptor comes from a man in his fifties or sixties who received an inactivated influenza vaccine. This chain uses TRBV27 with TRBJ2-3; 13 nucleotides agree with TRBD2. The CDR3 here is CASSPGTSGAGDTQYF. CDR3 coding DNA: TGTGCCAGCAGTCCCGGGACTAGCGGGGCCGGAGATACGCAGTATTTT.